A selection of T cell receptor beta chains follows, all from one sample in a study of blood T cell repertoires in COVID-19. Clones were read by immunoSEQ multiplex PCR, and TCRdb kept only the in-frame ones, dropping some. The sample consists of about 76,000 clones, roughly 81% of them appearing once. Source material: peripheral blood. These receptors were taken from a man between 60 and 70 years old with COVID-19, enrolled during active disease. Each CDR3 is given with its conserved first and last residue. The D gene is left open where the match is weak. Size tells how often a clone was seen (once, few, many) or the class of an expanded clone, and some rows leave it out.

>TRBJ2-7|NA|TRBV18|NA
TGTGCCAGCTCACCTAGGACGGGGTCCGAGCAGTACTTC
CASSPRTGSEQYF
>TRBJ1-3|NA|TRBV18|NA
TGTGCCAGCTCACCCCCCGGGAGCTCTGGAAACACCATATATTTT
CASSPPGSSGNTIYF
>TRBJ2-5|TRBD2|TRBV5-4|NA
TGTGCCAGCAGCCCGACTAGCGGGGGGGTCCAAGAGACCCAGTACTTC
CASSPTSGGVQETQYF
>TRBJ1-6|TRBD1|TRBV30|NA
TGTGCCTGGAGTGTACAGGGGGAATCACCCCTCCACTTT
CAWSVQGESPLHF
>TRBJ2-2|TRBD1|TRBV18|NA
TGTGCCAGCTCTTCGAACAGGGGTATTGTCGGGGAGCTGTTTTTT
CASSSNRGIVGELFF
>TRBJ1-2|TRBD1|TRBV24-1|NA
TGTGCCACCAGTGATGGACAGGGGACCTATGGCTACACCTTC
CATSDGQGTYGYTF
>TRBJ2-7|TRBD1|TRBV12-3/TRBV12-4|NA
TGTGCCAGCGGCCGGCAGGGGGTTCAGCAGTACTTC
CASGRQGVQQYF
>TRBJ1-5|NA|TRBV2|NA
TGTGCCAGCAGTTCGGGCCTCGGGGGTGGACAGCCCCAGCATTTT
CASSSGLGGGQPQHF
>TRBJ2-6|TRBD1|TRBV5-1|NA
TGCGCCAGCAGCAGCAGGGGGCGTGGGGCCAACGTCCTGACTTTC
CASSSRGRGANVLTF
>TRBJ2-7|NA|TRBV19|NA
TGTGCCAGTAGTATTGGGGGGACAGTAACAGTGGAGCAGTACTTC
CASSIGGTVTVEQYF
>TRBJ1-6|NA|TRBV6-4|NA
TGTGCCAGCAGTGACTCGTGGGCAGATAATTCACCCCTCCACTTT
CASSDSWADNSPLHF
>TRBJ1-5|NA|TRBV7-2|once
TGTGCCAGCAGCTTATTTGTCGCAGGGAATCAGCCCCAGCATTTT
CASSLFVAGNQPQHF
>TRBJ2-7|NA|TRBV30|NA
TGTGCCTGGAGTGTTGGAGCAAACTACGAGCAGTACTTC
CAWSVGANYEQYF
>TRBJ2-2|TRBD1|TRBV9|NA
TGTGCCAGCAGCCCCCGGGACAGTCCGAACACCGGGGAGCTGTTTTTT
CASSPRDSPNTGELFF
>TRBJ1-1|NA|TRBV6-5|NA
TGTGCCAGCAGCCGCTTCACCCGGGACACTGAAGCTTTCTTT
CASSRFTRDTEAFF
>TRBJ1-3|NA|TRBV6-5|NA
TGTGCCAGCAGTTACTCACAGGCCCCGGCTGGAAACACCATATATTTT
CASSYSQAPAGNTIYF
>TRBJ2-1|NA|TRBV7-9|NA
TGTGCCAGCGGTCCCCTGGGCGATGAGCAGTTCTTC
CASGPLGDEQFF
>TRBJ1-1|NA|TRBV12-3/TRBV12-4|once
TGTGCCAGCAGTTTATGGGGGAGGCCTGAAGCTTTCTTT
CASSLWGRPEAFF
>TRBJ2-3|NA|TRBV7-9|NA
TGTGCCAGCAGCTTAGTCGGGACTAGCACAGATACGCAGTATTTT
CASSLVGTSTDTQYF
>TRBJ2-3|TRBD2|TRBV30|once
TGTGCCTGGAGTGGAGGGAGCGGGAACACAGATACGCAGTATTTT
CAWSGGSGNTDTQYF
>TRBJ2-2|NA|TRBV7-2|NA
TGTGCCAGCAGCTCCACATATACCGGGGAGCTGTTTTTT
CASSSTYTGELFF
>TRBJ2-1|NA|TRBV3-1/TRBV3-2|few
TGTGCCAGCAGCCCCAGTTTCAATGAGCAGTTCTTC
CASSPSFNEQFF
>TRBJ2-1|TRBD1|TRBV19|NA
TGTGCCAGTAGTATGGGACAGGGGGCTCACAATGAGCAGTTCTTC
CASSMGQGAHNEQFF
>TRBJ1-1|NA|TRBV29-1|NA
TGCAGCGCAAATACAGAGAACACTGAAGCTTTCTTT
CSANTENTEAFF
>TRBJ2-1|NA|TRBV21-1|NA
TGTGCCAGCAGCAAAGGACAGGGGCAAAGCAATGAGCAGTTCTTC
CASSKGQGQSNEQFF
>TRBJ2-1|TRBD2|TRBV3-1/TRBV3-2|NA
TGTGCCAGCAGCCAAGATTGGGGACTAGCGGGAGTGAATGAGCAGTTCTTC
CASSQDWGLAGVNEQFF